This TCR beta chain was sequenced during a study of cytomegalovirus exposure and HLA in healthy donors. Germline V gene lookup returns CDR1 MNHNS and CDR2 SASEGT. The CDR3 covers 15 residues. V lost 1 base to trimming and J lost 8 bases, with 16 bases between them. Researchers ran the PCR with 60 Vbeta and 13 Jbeta primers. Method: immunoSEQ multiplex PCR; TCRdb's copy keeps in-frame clones and lacks some. The sample has 60,000 to 70,000 clones, more than 80% seen once. Study results and caveats: Productive rates of about 87% or about 30% were seen for most TCR beta V segments in an earlier analysis. Donor immune exposure was known only as CMV serostatus. Common viral pathogens seemed, in a later analysis, to connect with several of the most significant clusters. According to reports, the classifier identified cytomegalovirus status with high specificity and sensitivity.

Note on this clone: As yet, its antigen is unknown.

Sequencing input: PBMCs. The rearrangement joins TRBV6-1 to TRBJ2-3; TRBD1 is a possible D gene (8 bases). The clonotype comes from a woman in her twenties or thirties in good health and CMV-seronegative. The CDR3 DNA reads as TGTGCCAGCAGTGAAGTTGGACAGGGCGGGGGTACGCAGTATTTT. Amino acids: CASSEVGQGGGTQYF.